These 18 T cell receptor beta chains came from one sample sequenced in a study of blood T cells in healthy people across ages. Alongside a J-beta primer mix, a sample-barcoded 5' primer served in a second PCR lasting about 7 to 11 cycles. Via MiXCR, TCRdb re-called the 5' RACE reads, giving one row per CDR3 protein. The repertoire holds about 620,000 distinct CDR3 sequences, with over 40% as singletons. Sequences were obtained from blood. These receptor sequences come from a woman of 80 years or more in good health.

This clonotype occurred a few times. The chain employs TRBV2 and TRBJ1-1, with D perhaps TRBD1 (5 bases). CDR1 is SNHLY and CDR2 is FYNNEI in the germline V gene. The CDR3 is 13 amino acids. With 3 bases removed from V and 4 bases from J, the gap between germline ends came to 9 bases. The CDR3 DNA reads TGTGCCAGCAGTGACTTGGGGGGCACTGAAGCTTTCTTT. Translating it yields CASSDLGGTEAFF.

The chain carries TRBV7-2 and TRBJ2-2; D is perhaps TRBD2 (6 bases). Germline CDR1 SGHTA, CDR2 FQGNSA. This CDR3 is built from 13 residues. V shed 6 bases and J shed 7 bases, with 12 bases lying between them. The CDR3 bases are TGTGCCAGCAGTCCGGGGGTAGGCGGGGAGCTGTTTTTT. This sequence encodes CASSPGVGGELFF.

This clonotype was picked up one time. Since a much larger clone is just one base distant, this may be a read error. V is TRBV5-5 and J is TRBJ2-1; a weak D match, TRBD1 (5 bases). The J call is uncertain, as TRBJ2-7 better fits the DNA end. Germline CDR1 SGHKS, CDR2 YYEKEE (reference sequence). CDR3 size: 15 residues. The CDR3 reads CASRLQVLSYNEQYF. The CDR3 DNA sequence: TGTGCCAGCAGGTTACAGGTTCTCTCCTACAATGAGCAGTACTTC.

This clonotype was seen a handful of times. The chain joins TRBV4-2 to TRBJ2-7, with 9 positions matching TRBD2. Trimming cost V 0 bases and J 4 bases; bases outside gene matches: 10. CDR3 length equals 17 residues. Germline values: CDR1 LGHNA, CDR2 YNFKEQ. The CDR3 DNA is TGTGCCAGCAGCCAAGAACCAGCGGGGGCGGGAGGGTACGAGCAGTACTTC. It translates to CASSQEPAGAGGYEQYF.

This clonotype was counted between two and nine times. V is TRBV30 and J is TRBJ1-4, with 7 bases identical to TRBD1. CDR1 and CDR2 from the germline V gene are GTSNPN and SVGIG (reference sequence). With 3 bases clipped from V and 6 bases from J, the junction kept 7 bases outside the gene matches. The CDR3 is made up of 14 amino acids. The CDR3 coding sequence is TGTGCCTGGAGGCTCAGGGGGATCGATGAAAAACTGTTTTTT. Its protein is CAWRLRGIDEKLFF.

The CDR3 sequence: CAWSPSWGDGNQPQHF. The CDR3 nucleotides are TGTGCCTGGAGTCCTTCATGGGGGGATGGCAATCAGCCCCAGCATTTT. V usage is TRBV30 and J usage is TRBJ1-5, with D possibly matching TRBD1 (5 bases). This CDR3 region has 16 residues. The V and J ends lost 2 bases and 2 bases respectively, with 16 bases between them. Germline V gene lookup returns CDR1 GTSNPN and CDR2 SVGIG (reference sequence).

The chain has TRBV6-6 and TRBJ1-2; D perhaps matches TRBD1 (6 bases). Germline V lookup: CDR1 MNHNY, CDR2 SVGAGI (reference sequence). V gave up 5 bases and J gave up 7 bases, with 23 bases separating them. The CDR3 is made up of 16 amino acids. DNA of the CDR3: TGTGCCAGCAGTCGAGACAGGTCTAATATGCGATTTGGCTACACCTTC. Translating gives CASSRDRSNMRFGYTF.

This clonotype has more than one count but fewer than ten. The chain has TRBV7-9 and TRBJ1-5, with 7 bases that match TRBD1. CDR3 length equals 16 residues. The germline V gene has CDR1 SEHNR and CDR2 FQNEAQ (reference sequence). After removal of 2 bases from V and 7 bases from J, the junction contained 11 bases not matched to a gene. The CDR3 region has the DNA TGTGCCAGCAGCTTATCCCAGGGGGTCTCCGGGCAGCCCCAGCATTTT. Its protein is CASSLSQGVSGQPQHF. Combining the CDR3 with reference TRBV7-9 and TRBJ1-5 gives the whole variable domain DTGVSQNPRHKITKRGQNVTFRCDPISEHNRLYWYRQTLGQGPEFLTYFQNEAQLEKSRLLSDRFSAERPKGSFSTLEIQRTEQGDSAMYLCASSLSQGVSGQPQHFGDGTRLSIL.

The CDR3 nucleotides are TGTGCCAGCAGCTTGCGGGGGGGACTAGGCTCCTACGAGCAGTACTTC. Protein sequence: CASSLRGGLGSYEQYF. V is TRBV7-2 and J is TRBJ2-7, with 9 bases that match TRBD2. This CDR3 region has 16 residues. Germline assignment: CDR1 SGHTA and CDR2 FQGNSA. Trimming cost V 3 bases and J 0 bases; bases outside gene matches: 6.

This clonotype appeared a single time. It may be a read error: a sequence one base away is much more abundant. The gene calls are TRBV7-2 and TRBJ2-7; no reliable D call. Gene TRBJ2-5 matches the end of the DNA better, so the J call may be wrong. Germline assignment: CDR1 SGHTA and CDR2 FQGNSA. This CDR3 has 13 residues. The CDR3 DNA follows: TGTGCCTGCAGCTTCCAGTGGCAAGAGACCCAGTACTTC. Translating gives CACSFQWQETQYF.

The CDR3: CASSHPGQGESYNSPLHF. DNA of the CDR3: TGTGCCAGCAGTCACCCAGGACAGGGAGAGTCCTATAATTCACCCCTCCACTTT. The chain carries TRBV6-5 and TRBJ1-6; 8 bases agree with TRBD1. Germline loops: CDR1 MNHEY, CDR2 SVGAGI. After removal of 5 bases from V and 1 base from J, the junction contained 10 bases not matched to a gene. The CDR3 totals 18 residues.

Remarks on this clonotype: A read error is possible here, since a much larger clone lies one base away. The V and J genes are TRBV6-5 and TRBJ1-5; perhaps TRBD1 as D (6 bases). The CDR3 runs 13 residues. CDR1 and CDR2 from the germline V gene are MNHEY and SVGAGI. Here the CDR3 reads CASQGRDNRPQHF. The CDR3 nucleotides read TGTGCCAGCCAGGGTAGGGACAATCGGCCCCAGCATTTT.

This sequence joins TRBV6-5 and TRBJ2-7; 8 bases match TRBD2. Trimming took 5 bases from V and 0 from J; bases not matched to a gene: 6. The germline V gene has CDR1 MNHEY and CDR2 SVGAGI. The CDR3 length is 15 residues. DNA for the CDR3: TGTGCCAGCAGTACGACTAGCGCTGCCTCCTACGAGCAGTACTTC. Its protein is CASSTTSAASYEQYF.

This clonotype was seen ten or more times. The chain carries TRBV28 and TRBJ2-4; possible D gene TRBD1, 5 bases. Germline V gene lookup returns CDR1 MDHEN and CDR2 SYDVKM. The CDR3 totals 15 residues. V was cut by 5 bases and J by 0 bases, with 11 bases left in between. CDR3 DNA: TGTGCCAGCAGTACAGGAGAGTTAGCCAAAAACATTCAGTACTTC. Amino acids: CASSTGELAKNIQYF. Filled out from reference TRBV28 and TRBJ2-4, the complete variable domain reads DVKVTQSSRYLVKRTGEKVFLECVQDMDHENMFWYRQDPGLGLRLIYFSYDVKMKEKGDIPEGYSVSREKKERFSLILESASTNQTSMYLCASSTGELAKNIQYFGAGTRLSVL.

This clonotype was detected only once. This may stem from a read error, because a much larger clone lies one nucleotide away. The CDR3 reads CASSSQAGNNEQYF. The CDR3 nucleotides are TGTGCCAGCAGCAGCCAAGCGGGAAACAATGAGCAGTACTTC. The rearrangement links TRBV28 to TRBJ2-7; 7 positions match TRBD2. In germline, CDR1 is MDHEN, CDR2 SYDVKM. After removal of 6 bases from V and 7 bases from J, the junction contained 12 bases not matched to a gene. The CDR3 is 14 amino acids. The variable domain in full, completed from reference TRBV28 and TRBJ2-7, reads DVKVTQSSRYLVKRTGEKVFLECVQDMDHENMFWYRQDPGLGLRLIYFSYDVKMKEKGDIPEGYSVSREKKERFSLILESASTNQTSMYLCASSSQAGNNEQYFGPGTRLTVT.

This clonotype was recorded many times. The gene calls are TRBV6-1 and TRBJ2-1; 10 bases match TRBD2. The CDR3 runs 19 residues. Per the germline V gene, CDR1 is MNHNS and CDR2 is SASEGT. Trimming took 8 bases from V and 1 from J; bases not matched to a gene: 17. This CDR3 reads CASARGGASGRGSYNEQFF. In nucleotides, the CDR3 is TGTGCCAGCGCTAGGGGCGGAGCTAGCGGGAGAGGGTCCTACAATGAGCAGTTCTTC.

This CDR3 reads CSASRSGTEAFF. The DNA for the CDR3 is TGCAGTGCCTCCCGGAGTGGTACTGAAGCTTTCTTT. The V call is TRBV20-1, the J call TRBJ1-1; no clear D. V lost 6 bases to trimming and J lost 5 bases, with 13 bases between them. The CDR3 extends over 12 amino acids. Germline CDR1 reads DFQATT; CDR2 reads SNEGSKA (reference sequence).

The chain is built from TRBV30 and TRBJ2-3; 9 nucleotides agree with TRBD2. The V and J ends lost 5 bases and 2 bases, in that order; junction bases with no gene match: 2. There are 13 residues in the CDR3. The germline V gene encodes CDR1 GTSNPN and CDR2 SVGIG (reference sequence). The CDR3 sequence is CAWASGATDTQYF. In DNA, the CDR3 is TGTGCCTGGGCTAGCGGGGCCACAGATACGCAGTATTTT.